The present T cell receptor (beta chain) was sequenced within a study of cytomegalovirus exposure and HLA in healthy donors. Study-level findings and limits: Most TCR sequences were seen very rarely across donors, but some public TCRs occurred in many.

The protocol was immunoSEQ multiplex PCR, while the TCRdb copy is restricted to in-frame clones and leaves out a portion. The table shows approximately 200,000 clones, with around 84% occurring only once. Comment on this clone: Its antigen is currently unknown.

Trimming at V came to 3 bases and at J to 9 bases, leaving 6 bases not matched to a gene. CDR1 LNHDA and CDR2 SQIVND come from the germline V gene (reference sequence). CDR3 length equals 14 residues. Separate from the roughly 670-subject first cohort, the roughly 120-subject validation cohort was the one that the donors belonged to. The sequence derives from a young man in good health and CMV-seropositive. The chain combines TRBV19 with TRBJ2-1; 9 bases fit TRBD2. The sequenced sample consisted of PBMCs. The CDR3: CASSMEWRGGEQFF. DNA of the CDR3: TGTGCCAGTAGTATGGAATGGCGGGGGGGTGAGCAGTTCTTC.